This T cell receptor (beta chain) was documented in a study of blood T cell repertoires in COVID-19. Germline lookup yields CDR1 MNHEY and CDR2 SMNVEV (reference sequence). The V end lost 4 bases, the J end lost 7 bases, and 14 bases lay between the germline ends. The CDR3 is made up of 13 amino acids. Enrolled through a virtual design, the participants were between roughly 18 and 100 years of age and came from about two dozen US areas. Participants' own reports of clinical history determined their cohort assignment. Authors' data handling: Estimates of nucleated cell counts were drawn from the amplification of reference gene primers. Profiling relied on immunoSEQ multiplex PCR, and the TCRdb table lists in-frame clones only, not all of them. Clone size and V and J calls were adopted from that table, with D and trimming inferred from the DNA. The sample lists approximately 320,000 clones; about 92% were seen once.

V is TRBV27 and J is TRBJ2-7; tentatively, D is TRBD1 (6 bases). The TCR comes from a man aged 55 to 70 who had recovered from COVID-19. Material: PBMCs or T cells enriched from blood (not recorded which). The CDR3: CASSSTGKWEQYF. CDR3 DNA: TGTGCCAGCAGTTCAACAGGGAAGTGGGAGCAGTACTTC.